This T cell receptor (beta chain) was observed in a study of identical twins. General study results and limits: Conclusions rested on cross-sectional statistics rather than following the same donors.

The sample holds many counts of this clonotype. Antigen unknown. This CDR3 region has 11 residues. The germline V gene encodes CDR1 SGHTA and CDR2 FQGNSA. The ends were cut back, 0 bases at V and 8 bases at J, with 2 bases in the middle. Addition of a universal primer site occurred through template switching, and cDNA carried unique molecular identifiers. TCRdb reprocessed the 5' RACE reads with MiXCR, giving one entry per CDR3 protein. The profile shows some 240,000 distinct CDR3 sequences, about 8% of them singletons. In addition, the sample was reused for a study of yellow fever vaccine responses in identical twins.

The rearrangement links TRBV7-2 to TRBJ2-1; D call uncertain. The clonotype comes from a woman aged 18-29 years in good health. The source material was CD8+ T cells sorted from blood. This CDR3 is CASSLAYEQFF. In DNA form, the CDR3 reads TGTGCCAGCAGCTTAGCGTATGAGCAGTTCTTC.